This is a list of T cell receptor beta chains from one sample in a study of T cells in Graves' hyperthyroidism and ophthalmopathy. MiXCR was run by TCRdb on the multiplex PCR reads, yielding one entry per CDR3 protein. The sample contains 250,000 to 300,000 distinct CDR3 sequences, about 19% of which appear only once. Sequenced input: blood. These receptors all come from a middle-aged man with Graves' ophthalmopathy. The CDR3 runs from the conserved cysteine through the conserved F or W. Each record gives: V gene, clone size, J gene, D gene, CDR3 protein, CDR3 DNA. D genes are given only for firm matches. Size values are once, few and many counts, or a class for expanded clones, and some rows have none.

V: TRBV6-5
size: many
J: TRBJ2-3
D: .
CDR3: CASSYRDGSSDTQYF
DNA: TGTGCCAGCAGTTACAGAGATGGTTCCTCAGATACGCAGTATTTT

V: TRBV13
size: few
J: TRBJ2-1
D: .
CDR3: CASLISEGQGNNEQFF
DNA: TGTGCCAGCCTCATAAGCGAGGGGCAGGGGAACAATGAGCAGTTCTTC

V: TRBV28
size: many
J: TRBJ2-3
D: TRBD2
CDR3: CASSLGGTSGTPLYTDTQYF
DNA: TGTGCCAGCAGTTTAGGGGGGACTAGCGGAACACCTTTATACACAGATACGCAGTATTTT

V: TRBV4-2
size: once
J: TRBJ2-3
D: .
CDR3: CASSQVVADTQYF
DNA: TGTGCCAGCAGCCAAGTGGTAGCAGATACGCAGTATTTT

V: TRBV14
size: .
J: TRBJ2-2
D: .
CDR3: CATRLGGEAGELFF
DNA: TGTGCCACCCGGCTGGGGGGAGAAGCCGGGGAGCTGTTTTTT

V: TRBV7-6
size: many
J: TRBJ1-1
D: .
CDR3: CASSLDSAVNTEAFF
DNA: TGTGCCAGCAGCTTGGACAGTGCTGTGAACACTGAAGCTTTCTTT

V: TRBV5-1
size: many
J: TRBJ1-5
D: .
CDR3: CASSLGGDSGQPQHF
DNA: TGCGCCAGCAGCTTAGGGGGGGATAGTGGTCAGCCCCAGCATTTT

V: TRBV6-1
size: few
J: TRBJ2-7
D: TRBD2
CDR3: CASRARTSGPYEQYF
DNA: TGTGCCAGCAGGGCGAGGACTAGTGGACCCTACGAGCAGTACTTC

V: TRBV6-2/TRBV6-3
size: .
J: TRBJ2-5
D: .
CDR3: CASSFGVAETQYF
DNA: TGTGCCAGCAGTTTCGGAGTGGCGGAGACCCAGTACTTC

V: TRBV7-8
size: many
J: TRBJ2-2
D: TRBD1
CDR3: CASSRQGVNGELFF
DNA: TGTGCCAGCAGCCGACAGGGTGTTAACGGGGAGCTGTTTTTT

V: TRBV28
size: few
J: TRBJ2-3
D: TRBD2
CDR3: CASSYPGGGTDTQYF
DNA: TGTGCCAGCAGTTACCCTGGGGGGGGCACAGATACGCAGTATTTT

V: TRBV6-1
size: many
J: TRBJ2-7
D: TRBD2
CDR3: CASSEETSGINEQYF
DNA: TGTGCCAGCAGTGAGGAAACTAGCGGGATCAACGAGCAGTACTTC

V: TRBV7-9
size: .
J: TRBJ2-7
D: .
CDR3: CASSFSGGDGEQYF
DNA: TGTGCCAGCAGCTTTTCCGGAGGGGACGGCGAGCAGTACTTC

V: TRBV29-1
size: many
J: TRBJ2-7
D: .
CDR3: CSVVGEGSSYEQYF
DNA: TGCAGCGTAGTCGGTGAGGGCTCTTCCTACGAGCAGTACTTC

V: TRBV7-3
size: few
J: TRBJ2-2
D: TRBD2
CDR3: CASSLRGGGANTGELFF
DNA: TGTGCCAGCAGCTTAAGGGGGGGTGGGGCGAACACCGGGGAGCTGTTTTTT

V: TRBV7-9
size: .
J: TRBJ2-1
D: TRBD2
CDR3: CASSHLPGGSYNEQFF
DNA: TGTGCCAGCAGCCATCTACCGGGGGGATCCTACAATGAGCAGTTCTTC

V: TRBV12-3/TRBV12-4
size: .
J: TRBJ1-5
D: .
CDR3: CVSSLTANQPQHF
DNA: TGTGTCAGCAGTTTGACAGCAAATCAGCCCCAGCACTTT

V: TRBV19
size: .
J: TRBJ1-1
D: .
CDR3: CASSLTAVNTEAFF
DNA: TGTGCCAGTAGCTTAACAGCCGTGAACACTGAAGCTTTCTTT

V: TRBV12-3/TRBV12-4
size: once
J: TRBJ2-7
D: .
CDR3: CASSSWDGYEQYF
DNA: TGTGCCAGCAGTTCCTGGGACGGCTACGAGCAGTACTTC

V: TRBV11-2
size: many
J: TRBJ1-2
D: .
CDR3: CASSLDSGAGGYTF
DNA: TGTGCCAGCAGCTTAGATTCCGGTGCAGGTGGCTACACCTTC

V: TRBV28
size: many
J: TRBJ2-3
D: TRBD2
CDR3: CASSFYPLAGITDTQYF
DNA: TGTGCCAGCAGTTTCTACCCCCTAGCGGGAATCACAGATACGCAGTATTTT

V: TRBV29-1
size: few
J: TRBJ1-4
D: .
CDR3: CSVRWVTEKLFF
DNA: TGCAGCGTGAGATGGGTGACTGAAAAACTGTTTTTT

V: TRBV6-1
size: .
J: TRBJ1-1
D: TRBD1
CDR3: CASSWAGQAEAFF
DNA: TGTGCCAGCAGCTGGGCAGGACAGGCAGAAGCTTTCTTT

V: TRBV20-1
size: .
J: TRBJ2-1
D: .
CDR3: CSARVNEQFF
DNA: TGCAGTGCTAGAGTGAATGAGCAGTTCTTC

V: TRBV7-6
size: .
J: TRBJ2-2
D: TRBD2
CDR3: CASSPGLAGFTGELFF
DNA: TGTGCCAGCAGCCCCGGGCTAGCGGGGTTCACCGGGGAGCTGTTTTTT

V: TRBV20-1
size: few
J: TRBJ2-5
D: .
CDR3: CSARRSRRVETQYF
DNA: TGCAGTGCCCGGCGAAGTCGGCGAGTGGAGACCCAGTACTTC

V: TRBV28
size: .
J: TRBJ2-5
D: .
CDR3: CASRRDPYQETQYF
DNA: TGTGCCAGCCGTCGGGACCCGTACCAAGAGACCCAGTACTTC

V: TRBV11-2
size: many
J: TRBJ2-3
D: TRBD2
CDR3: CASSQGGTSVTQYF
DNA: TGTGCCAGCAGCCAGGGCGGGACTAGCGTTACGCAGTATTTT

V: TRBV13
size: many
J: TRBJ2-1
D: TRBD1
CDR3: CASSRTGRNEQFF
DNA: TGTGCCAGCAGCCGGACAGGGAGGAATGAGCAGTTCTTC

V: TRBV3-1
size: many
J: TRBJ2-3
D: .
CDR3: CASSPGVFSGTDTQYF
DNA: TGTGCCAGCAGCCCCGGAGTTTTTAGCGGAACAGATACGCAGTATTTT

V: TRBV3-1
size: .
J: TRBJ2-2
D: TRBD1
CDR3: CASSQRSSGTGFGGELFF
DNA: TGTGCCAGCAGCCAGCGGAGTTCCGGGACAGGGTTCGGCGGGGAGCTGTTTTTT

V: TRBV5-1
size: .
J: TRBJ2-2
D: TRBD1
CDR3: CASSPGNRGLGSGELFF
DNA: TGCGCCAGCAGCCCGGGGAACAGGGGCTTGGGATCCGGGGAGCTGTTTTTT

V: TRBV28
size: .
J: TRBJ1-5
D: .
CDR3: CASSPGWGSNQPQHF
DNA: TGTGCCAGCAGTCCTGGTTGGGGTAGCAATCAGCCCCAGCATTTT

V: TRBV14
size: .
J: TRBJ1-6
D: .
CDR3: CASSQGQALGSPLHF
DNA: TGTGCCAGCAGCCAAGGACAGGCCTTGGGTTCACCCCTCCACTTT

V: TRBV28
size: .
J: TRBJ2-3
D: TRBD2
CDR3: CASSAAAGGGTDTQYF
DNA: TGTGCCAGCAGCGCCGCCGCGGGAGGAGGTACAGATACGCAGTATTTT

V: TRBV27
size: .
J: TRBJ2-5
D: .
CDR3: CASSLLHPGGGVETQYF
DNA: TGTGCCAGCAGTTTATTACATCCAGGAGGCGGTGTGGAGACCCAGTACTTC

V: TRBV18
size: many
J: TRBJ2-3
D: .
CDR3: CASSPPPAGPLTDTQYF
DNA: TGTGCCAGCTCACCACCCCCGGCAGGGCCTCTCACAGATACGCAGTATTTT

V: TRBV6-1
size: many
J: TRBJ1-5
D: .
CDR3: CASSRDTRISNQPQHF
DNA: TGTGCCAGCAGTCGCGACACACGGATAAGCAATCAGCCCCAGCATTTT

V: TRBV12-3/TRBV12-4
size: few
J: TRBJ2-2
D: TRBD2
CDR3: CASSNDPQAGAGELFF
DNA: TGTGCCAGCAGTAATGACCCCCAGGCGGGGGCCGGGGAGCTGTTTTTT

V: TRBV11-2
size: .
J: TRBJ2-3
D: .
CDR3: CASSLVWSPRLVDTQYF
DNA: TGTGCCAGCAGCTTAGTTTGGTCCCCTCGGTTGGTAGATACGCAGTATTTT